These 30 T cell receptor beta chains originate from one sample sequenced in a study of blood T cell repertoires in COVID-19. The table came from immunoSEQ multiplex PCR; TCRdb's copy has only in-frame clones and leaves some out. There are 200,000 to 250,000 clones in the sample; under 95% occur only once, and 0.95% to 1.5% lies in the top ten. The sequencing input was peripheral blood. The receptors originated from a man between 25 and 39 years old with acute or convalescent COVID-19.

This chain uses TRBV3-1 (or the pseudogene TRBV3-2) with TRBJ1-6; the D is unclear. Germline lookup yields CDR1 LGHDT and CDR2 YNNKEL (reference sequence). The length of the CDR3 is 14 residues. The V end lost 7 bases, the J end lost 9 bases, and 16 bases lay between the germline ends. CDR3 residues: CASKHGQIVSPLHF. For the CDR3, the DNA is TGTGCCAGCAAACATGGGCAGATTGTTTCACCCCTCCACTTT.

DNA for the CDR3: TGCGCCAGCAGCCAACAAGGGGGGGATTCCTACGAGCAGTACTTC. The encoded protein is CASSQQGGDSYEQYF. J is TRBJ2-7 and V is TRBV4-1; TRBD2 might be the D (7 bases). This CDR3 comprises 15 residues. Germline CDR1 and CDR2: MGHRA and YSYEKL. Trimming stripped 2 bases from V and 1 base from J, with 12 bases between.

The CDR3 nucleotides are TGTGCCAGCAGCTCCTCCGGGACAATGAACACCGGGGAGCTGTTTTTT. Protein product: CASSSSGTMNTGELFF. V gene TRBV7-3 combines with J gene TRBJ2-2; D may be TRBD1 (6 bases). V lost 4 bases and J 1 base, leaving 13 bases between the germline ends. The germline gives CDR1 SGHTA, CDR2 FQGTGA. CDR3 length equals 16 residues. Based on the CDR3 plus reference TRBV7-3 and TRBJ2-2, the full variable domain is GAGVSQTPSNKVTEKGKYVELRCDPISGHTALYWYRQSLGQGPEFLIYFQGTGAADDSGLPNDRFFAVRPEGSVSTLKIQRTERGDSAVYLCASSSSGTMNTGELFFGEGSRLTVL.

The V and J genes are TRBV24-1 and TRBJ2-3, with 11 bases aligning to TRBD2. CDR1 KGHDR and CDR2 SFDVKD come from the germline V gene. V lost 5 bases and J lost 4; bases outside the gene matches: 13. CDR3 length: 18 residues. The CDR3 sequence is CATSAFKGLADGPDTQYF. The CDR3 DNA is TGTGCCACCAGTGCATTTAAGGGACTAGCGGACGGACCAGATACGCAGTATTTT.

The CDR3 nucleotides read TGTGCCAGCAGTCCTCTTCAGGCGGGGGGACCCACCGGGGAGCTGTTTTTT. Protein: CASSPLQAGGPTGELFF. V gene TRBV28 combines with J gene TRBJ2-2; TRBD2 matches at 8 bases. The CDR3 consists of 17 residues. J lost 4 bases, V lost 5 bases, and 12 bases had no gene match. The germline V gene has CDR1 MDHEN and CDR2 SYDVKM.

The chain recombines TRBV19 with TRBJ2-7, with 8 bases aligning to TRBD2. The V and J ends lost 5 bases and 5 bases, in that order; junction bases with no gene match: 11. The length of the CDR3 is 15 residues. Germline values: CDR1 LNHDA, CDR2 SQIVND (reference sequence). In nucleotides, the CDR3 is TGTGCCAGTAGTTCCGGGGGGGAACCTTTCGACGAGCAGTACTTC. It specifies CASSSGGEPFDEQYF.

The rearrangement uses TRBV4-1 and TRBJ1-1; D remains ambiguous. Germline CDR1 reads MGHRA; CDR2 reads YSYEKL. The CDR3 runs to 15 residues. The V end was cut by 1 base, the J end by 2 bases, with 11 bases between. The CDR3, as DNA: TGCGCCAGCAGCCAAGTGCCCGGTCAAAACACTGAAGCTTTCTTT. Its translation is CASSQVPGQNTEAFF.

The gene calls are TRBV7-2 and TRBJ2-7; 12 positions match TRBD2. After removal of 5 bases from V and 2 bases from J, the junction contained 7 bases not matched to a gene. This CDR3 comprises 16 residues. CDR1 is SGHTA, CDR2 FQGNSA, per germline. The CDR3 loop is CASSDPGLAGAYEQYF. The CDR3 DNA sequence: TGTGCCAGCAGCGACCCGGGACTAGCGGGTGCCTACGAGCAGTACTTC.

This chain uses TRBV28 with TRBJ1-1; TRBD1 might be the D (5 bases). Trimming took 11 bases from V and 2 from J, leaving 9 bases between them. The CDR3 contains 11 residues. Germline V gives CDR1 MDHEN, CDR2 SYDVKM. CDR3 in DNA: TGTGCCGGGCAGGGTAACACTGAAGCTTTCTTT. Amino acid sequence: CAGQGNTEAFF.

The chain employs TRBV5-1 and TRBJ2-6; no reliable D call. V lost 4 bases to trimming and J lost 2 bases, with 7 bases between them. Looked up from germline, CDR1 is SGHRS and CDR2 is YFSETQ. This CDR3 comprises 14 residues. CDR3 in DNA: TGCGCCAGCAGCCCGGAGCCTGGGGCCAACGTCCTGACTTTC. It is translated as CASSPEPGANVLTF.

The gene calls are TRBV3-1 (or the pseudogene TRBV3-2) and TRBJ1-2; D not resolved. The CDR3 totals 15 residues. V lost 3 bases, J lost 0 bases, and 11 bases lay in between. The germline gives CDR1 LGHDT, CDR2 YNNKEL (reference sequence). This CDR3 reads CASSHREFANYGYTF. CDR3 bases: TGTGCCAGCAGCCATCGGGAGTTCGCTAACTATGGCTACACCTTC.

The chain is built from TRBV11-1 and TRBJ2-3; 11 nucleotides line up with TRBD2. This CDR3 has 16 residues. V lost 5 bases to trimming and J lost 2 bases; unmatched junction nucleotides: 6. Germline lookup yields CDR1 SGHAT and CDR2 FQDESV (reference sequence). Here the CDR3 DNA reads TGTGCCAGCAGCCTGGGACTAGCGGCCGTCACAGATACGCAGTATTTT. Protein product: CASSLGLAAVTDTQYF.

The rearrangement joins TRBV3-1 (or the pseudogene TRBV3-2) to TRBJ2-1; 9 nucleotides match TRBD2. From germline, CDR1 is LGHDT and CDR2 YNNKEL (reference sequence). CDR3 length: 16 residues. Trimming took 0 bases from V and 8 from J; bases not matched to a gene: 8. The CDR3 loop is CASSQDRVAGDDEQFF. The CDR3 coding sequence is TGTGCCAGCAGCCAAGATCGAGTAGCGGGGGATGATGAGCAGTTCTTC.

CDR3 amino acids: CASTDTEAFF. In nucleotides, the CDR3 is TGTGCCAGCACCGACACTGAAGCTTTCTTT. The chain is built from TRBV28 and TRBJ1-1; no clear D. Trimming cost V 7 bases and J 3 bases, with 3 bases left between them. Germline assignment: CDR1 MDHEN and CDR2 SYDVKM. This CDR3 has 10 residues.

The rearrangement uses TRBV5-1 and TRBJ2-2; TRBD1 might be the D (6 bases). The CDR3 is 15 amino acids. CDR1 SGHRS and CDR2 YFSETQ come from the germline V gene. Trimming took off 4 bases at V and 8 bases at J, with 18 bases between the two ends. The CDR3 loop is CASSAGTSLRGELFF. The CDR3 bases are TGCGCCAGCAGCGCAGGGACAAGCCTTAGGGGGGAGCTGTTTTTT.

The J gene is TRBJ2-7, the V gene TRBV15; TRBD1 might be the D (5 bases). Germline lookup yields CDR1 LNHNV and CDR2 YYDKDF (reference sequence). This CDR3 is built from 12 residues. V was shortened by 5 bases and J by 3 bases, with 8 bases between the two germline ends. DNA of the CDR3: TGTGCCACCAGCCTCGACAGCTACGAGCAGTACTTC. It specifies CATSLDSYEQYF.

The chain recombines TRBV9 with TRBJ2-3; 7 bases agree with TRBD1. The trim removed 1 base at V and 3 bases at J, leaving 5 bases unmatched. This CDR3 region has 15 residues. Germline V lookup: CDR1 SGDLS, CDR2 YYNGEE. The CDR3 loop reads CASSVTTGATDTQYF. The CDR3 DNA is TGTGCCAGCAGCGTAACTACAGGGGCTACAGATACGCAGTATTTT.

The genes are TRBV27 and TRBJ1-2, with D maybe TRBD1 (6 bases). This CDR3 is built from 13 residues. V was shortened by 5 bases and J by 6 bases, with 13 bases between the two germline ends. Germline values: CDR1 MNHEY, CDR2 SMNVEV (reference sequence). The CDR3: CASSHNRADGYTF. The CDR3, as DNA: TGTGCCAGCAGTCATAACAGGGCCGATGGCTACACCTTC.

Only one count was recorded for this clone. J is TRBJ1-1 and V is TRBV19; 7 bases fit TRBD1. Germline trimming cut 7 bases from V and 1 base from J; bases unmatched to any gene: 6. This CDR3 has 14 amino acids. Germline V gives CDR1 LNHDA, CDR2 SQIVND (reference sequence). The CDR3 bases are TGTGCCAGTAAGCAGGGGGAAGGGAACACTGAAGCTTTCTTT. It codes for CASKQGEGNTEAFF.

The chain combines TRBV28 with TRBJ2-2; D perhaps matches TRBD1 (5 bases). V dropped 9 bases and J dropped 1 base, with 12 bases sitting between them. The germline V gene has CDR1 MDHEN and CDR2 SYDVKM. The CDR3 length is 14 residues. DNA of the CDR3: TGTGCCAGTCTGAAGGGGTTGAACACCGGGGAGCTGTTTTTT. It specifies CASLKGLNTGELFF.

The chain employs TRBV28 and TRBJ2-7; 7 bases match TRBD1. The CDR3 runs 16 residues. With V trimmed by 7 bases and J by 2 bases, 14 bases remained unmatched. Germline V lookup: CDR1 MDHEN, CDR2 SYDVKM. The CDR3 DNA follows: TGTGCCAGCACCGGACCCGGGACAGTTACTCCCTACGAGCAGTACTTC. Its protein is CASTGPGTVTPYEQYF.

The genes are TRBV6-5 and TRBJ1-1; D might be TRBD1 (6 bases). This CDR3 spans 14 amino acids. Trimming cost V 6 bases and J 1 base, with 12 bases left between them. Germline CDR1 reads MNHEY; CDR2 reads SVGAGI. CDR3 region: CASRDGQPNTEAFF. CDR3 nucleotide sequence: TGTGCCAGCAGAGACGGACAGCCGAACACTGAAGCTTTCTTT.

The chain combines TRBV27 with TRBJ2-2, with D possibly matching TRBD1 (6 bases). Deletions cut 1 base from V and 6 bases from J, with 9 bases between. CDR1 and CDR2 from the germline V gene are MNHEY and SMNVEV (reference sequence). CDR3 size: 14 residues. DNA for the CDR3: TGTGCCAGCAGTTTATGGCCAGGGGCCGGGGAGCTGTTTTTT. It translates to CASSLWPGAGELFF.

The rearrangement uses TRBV19 and TRBJ2-7, with a weak D call TRBD2 (5 bases). Looked up from germline, CDR1 is LNHDA and CDR2 is SQIVND (reference sequence). The CDR3 spans 16 residues. Trimming took off 4 bases at V and 7 bases at J, with 23 bases between the two ends. CDR3 amino acids: CASSTLLSQPRGEQYF. CDR3 DNA sequence: TGTGCCAGTAGTACCCTGTTAAGCCAGCCTCGAGGGGAGCAGTACTTC.

As regards this clone: An end of the junction does not agree with germline; a read error may underlie this. The chain recombines TRBV5-1 with TRBJ1-2; the D is unclear. Germline CDR1 and CDR2: SGHRS and YFSETQ. The CDR3 loop spans 14 amino acids. The CDR3, as DNA: TGCGCCAGCAGCTTTAGCCCCGCGGAGGTGGTAATATCCTTC. Translation gives CASSFSPAEVVISF.

The gene calls are TRBV5-1 and TRBJ2-3, with 8 bases aligning to TRBD1. Looked up from germline, CDR1 is SGHRS and CDR2 is YFSETQ. The CDR3 sequence is 15 residues long. J was trimmed by 2 bases and V by 4 bases; bases with no gene match: 6. CDR3 region: CASSTGGLYTDTQYF. The CDR3 nucleotides are TGCGCCAGCAGCACAGGGGGACTTTACACAGATACGCAGTATTTT. The whole variable domain, filled in from reference TRBV5-1 and TRBJ2-3, reads KAGVTQTPRYLIKTRGQQVTLSCSPISGHRSVSWYQQTPGQGLQFLFEYFSETQRNKGNFPGRFSGRQFSNSRSEMNVSTLELGDSALYLCASSTGGLYTDTQYFGPGTRLTVL.

The genes are TRBV15 and TRBJ2-5, with D possibly TRBD2 on 6 matching bases. The V end was cut by 6 bases, the J end by 4 bases, with 12 bases between. The CDR3 runs to 13 residues. The germline CDR1 and CDR2 sequences are LNHNV and YYDKDF (reference sequence). The CDR3 reads CATRPTSRETQYF. The DNA for the CDR3 is TGTGCCACCAGGCCCACTAGCAGAGAGACCCAGTACTTC.

This chain links TRBV28 with TRBJ2-7, with TRBD2 matching 15 bases. V lost 6 bases to trimming and J lost 7 bases; unmatched junction nucleotides: 4. The CDR3 runs 14 residues. Germline loops: CDR1 MDHEN, CDR2 SYDVKM. DNA of the CDR3: TGTGCCAGCAGCCTGGGACTAGCGGGAGGTGAGCAGTACTTC. It translates to CASSLGLAGGEQYF. Filled out from reference TRBV28 and TRBJ2-7, the complete variable domain reads DVKVTQSSRYLVKRTGEKVFLECVQDMDHENMFWYRQDPGLGLRLIYFSYDVKMKEKGDIPEGYSVSREKKERFSLILESASTNQTSMYLCASSLGLAGGEQYFGPGTRLTVT.

The J gene is TRBJ1-5, the V gene TRBV19; 11 bases are shared with TRBD1. This CDR3 spans 14 amino acids. V lost 5 bases to trimming and J lost 7 bases; unmatched junction nucleotides: 4. The germline V gene has CDR1 LNHDA and CDR2 SQIVND (reference sequence). CDR3 amino acids: CASSAGQGVQPQHF. In DNA, the CDR3 is TGTGCCAGTAGTGCGGGACAGGGGGTACAGCCCCAGCATTTT. The full variable domain, in which reference TRBV19 and TRBJ1-5 provide the parts outside the CDR3, is DGGITQSPKYLFRKEGQNVTLSCEQNLNHDAMYWYRQDPGQGLRLIYYSQIVNDFQKGDIAEGYSVSREKKESFPLTVTSAQKNPTAFYLCASSAGQGVQPQHFGDGTRLSIL.

The chain has TRBV10-3 and TRBJ1-2; tentatively, D is TRBD1 (6 bases). CDR3 length equals 15 residues. V was clipped by 3 bases and J by 6 bases, with 17 bases between them. Germline V gene lookup returns CDR1 ENHRY and CDR2 SYGVKD. DNA for the CDR3: TGTGCCATCAGTGATCTTACTACAGGGTCCGATGGCTACACCTTC. Its translation is CAISDLTTGSDGYTF.